A selection of T cell receptor beta chains follows, all from one sample in a study of cytomegalovirus exposure and HLA in healthy donors. Assay used: immunoSEQ multiplex PCR; TCRdb lists only in-frame clones, some missing. The profile shows 150,000 to 200,000 clones, roughly 78% of them singletons. The sample comprised PBMCs. These TCRs come from a woman in her forties or fifties in good health and CMV-seropositive. Each CDR3 is given with its conserved first and last residue. A D gene is named only where the DNA matches it firmly. Rows give clone size only sometimes, using once, few, many, or a class for an expanded clone.

TRBV27	NA	TRBD2	TRBJ2-1	CASSPIGLTSGLSYNEQFF	TGTGCCAGCAGTCCTATAGGGCTAACTAGCGGCCTTTCCTACAATGAGCAGTTCTTC
TRBV28	NA	NA	TRBJ1-2	CASSFGSYGYTF	TGTGCCAGCAGTTTTGGCAGCTATGGCTACACCTTC
TRBV18	NA	NA	TRBJ1-3	CASSPLSTANSGNTIYF	TGTGCCAGCTCACCCCTATCGACAGCTAACTCTGGAAACACCATATATTTT
TRBV28	NA	NA	TRBJ1-6	CASSRNSPLHF	TGTGCCAGCAGTCGTAATTCACCCCTCCACTTT
TRBV7-2	few	NA	TRBJ2-2	CASSARHLGTGELFF	TGTGCCAGCAGCGCCCGACATCTCGGCACCGGGGAGCTGTTTTTT
TRBV6-6	once	NA	TRBJ2-1	CASSGITGYNEQFF	TGTGCCAGCAGCGGTATTACAGGATACAATGAGCAGTTCTTC
TRBV7-9	few	TRBD1	TRBJ1-1	CASSQRGTVEAFF	TGTGCCAGCAGCCAAAGAGGGACAGTTGAAGCTTTCTTT
TRBV7-9	NA	NA	TRBJ2-5	CASSLVISETQYF	TGTGCCAGCAGCTTAGTAATTTCGGAGACCCAGTACTTC
TRBV29-1	NA	NA	TRBJ1-5	CSVEEQGSGQPQHF	TGCAGCGTTGAAGAGCAGGGTTCAGGACAGCCCCAGCATTTT
TRBV5-1	few	NA	TRBJ2-6	CASSLVGHRSGANVLTF	TGCGCCAGCAGCTTGGTGGGACACCGCTCTGGGGCCAACGTCCTGACTTTC
TRBV7-2	NA	NA	TRBJ2-5	CASSATSRGGETQYF	TGTGCCAGCAGCGCCACCTCCCGGGGAGGAGAGACCCAGTACTTC
TRBV15	NA	NA	TRBJ2-2	CATSRQSNTGELFF	TGTGCCACCAGCAGACAGTCGAACACCGGGGAGCTGTTTTTT
TRBV7-6	NA	NA	TRBJ2-3	CASSLALSPDTQYF	TGTGCCAGCAGCTTAGCTCTTAGCCCAGATACGCAGTATTTT
TRBV5-5	NA	TRBD1	TRBJ1-1	CASSLGQGAAWRNTEAFF	TGTGCCAGCAGCTTAGGACAGGGGGCGGCCTGGAGGAACACTGAAGCTTTCTTT
TRBV11-2	few	TRBD2	TRBJ2-5	CASSSGGGRGETQYF	TGTGCCAGCAGCTCTGGGGGGGGGAGGGGAGAGACCCAGTACTTC
TRBV9	once	TRBD2	TRBJ2-5	CASSEAGDRETQYF	TGTGCCAGCAGCGAGGCGGGGGATCGGGAGACCCAGTACTTC
TRBV5-1	NA	NA	TRBJ1-2	CASSLGTVGGGYTF	TGCGCCAGCAGCTTGGGTACAGTTGGAGGCGGCTACACCTTC
TRBV5-4	once	NA	TRBJ1-2	CASSFETGGNYGYTF	TGTGCCAGCAGCTTTGAGACAGGAGGTAACTATGGCTACACCTTC
TRBV4-2	NA	NA	TRBJ2-2	CASSQRSNTGELFF	TGTGCCAGCAGCCAGCGATCGAACACCGGGGAGCTGTTTTTT
TRBV7-2	NA	TRBD1	TRBJ2-6	CASSPPGGSGANVLTF	TGTGCCAGCAGCCCACCAGGGGGCTCTGGGGCCAACGTCCTGACTTTC
TRBV6-5	NA	TRBD2	TRBJ2-2	CASSMVSGSTGELFF	TGTGCCAGCAGTATGGTCAGCGGGAGCACCGGGGAGCTGTTTTTT
TRBV2	NA	TRBD1	TRBJ1-5	CASSQQGTSNQPQHF	TGTGCCAGCAGTCAACAGGGGACGAGCAATCAGCCCCAGCATTTT
TRBV7-2	NA	NA	TRBJ1-2	CASSLRVLDGYTF	TGTGCCAGCAGCCTGAGGGTCCTTGACGGCTACACCTTC
TRBV7-2	NA	NA	TRBJ1-4	CASSFRGGTNEKLFF	TGTGCCAGCAGCTTCAGGGGCGGTACTAATGAAAAACTGTTTTTT
TRBV9	few	NA	TRBJ2-2	CASNGGHTNTGELFF	TGTGCCAGCAATGGGGGACATACTAACACCGGGGAGCTGTTTTTT
TRBV9	NA	NA	TRBJ1-5	CASSVDISQPQHF	TGTGCCAGCAGCGTAGATATCAGTCAGCCCCAGCATTTT
TRBV6-6	NA	NA	TRBJ2-5	CASGRGETQYF	TGTGCCAGCGGGAGAGGGGAGACCCAGTACTTC
TRBV25-1	NA	NA	TRBJ2-5	CASKRLEGFEETQYF	TGTGCCAGCAAAAGGCTCGAGGGTTTTGAGGAGACCCAGTACTTC
TRBV6-5	NA	NA	TRBJ1-1	CASSYSMTVGTEAFF	TGTGCCAGCAGTTACTCGATGACTGTTGGGACTGAAGCTTTCTTT
TRBV30	NA	TRBD1	TRBJ2-3	CAWAYRTGGTDTQYF	TGTGCCTGGGCCTATCGGACAGGGGGGACAGATACGCAGTATTTT
TRBV19	NA	NA	TRBJ2-7	CASSYTFDRTYEQYF	TGTGCCAGTAGTTATACCTTCGACAGGACCTACGAGCAGTACTTC
TRBV28	NA	NA	TRBJ1-1	CASNTGTEAFF	TGTGCCAGCAATACGGGTACTGAAGCTTTCTTT
TRBV28	NA	TRBD1	TRBJ2-7	CASSPSGTGGSYEQYF	TGTGCCAGCAGTCCATCCGGGACAGGGGGCAGTTACGAGCAGTACTTC
TRBV21-1	NA	NA	TRBJ1-5	CASSKGHSNQPQHF	TGTGCCAGCAGCAAGGGACATAGCAATCAGCCCCAGCATTTT
TRBV5-1	NA	NA	TRBJ1-2	CASTFTGTSGYTF	TGCGCCAGCACTTTCACGGGGACTTCTGGCTACACCTTC
TRBV19	NA	NA	TRBJ1-1	CASSIATPNTEAFF	TGTGCCAGTAGTATAGCTACCCCTAACACTGAAGCTTTCTTT
TRBV2	NA	NA	TRBJ2-7	CASDSFRGADEQYF	TGTGCCAGCGATTCGTTCAGGGGGGCCGACGAGCAGTACTTC
TRBV18	NA	NA	TRBJ2-7	CASSPVDYEQYF	TGTGCCAGCTCACCGGTAGACTACGAGCAGTACTTC
TRBV9	NA	TRBD1	TRBJ1-2	CASRLRQGSGGYTF	TGTGCCAGCAGGCTACGACAGGGCTCGGGGGGCTACACCTTC